Below are 11 T cell receptor beta chains sequenced from a single sample in a study of blood T cell repertoires in COVID-19. Clones were read by immunoSEQ multiplex PCR, and TCRdb kept only the in-frame ones, dropping some. The repertoire holds about 330,000 clones, with 80% to 90% as singletons. Input material: peripheral blood. These receptors were obtained from a man between 25 and 39 years old with COVID-19, enrolled during active disease.

The chain uses TRBV9 and TRBJ2-7, with 10 bases aligning to TRBD1. The CDR3 loop spans 14 amino acids. Germline CDR1 is SGDLS and CDR2 is YYNGEE. With V trimmed by 2 bases and J by 2 bases, 1 base remained unmatched. Written as DNA, the CDR3 is TGTGCCAGCAGCGTCGGGACAGGGGCCTACGAGCAGTACTTC. Translating gives CASSVGTGAYEQYF.

This clone was detected only a few times. The chain uses TRBV19 and TRBJ2-3; 10 bases are a match to TRBD2. The CDR3 covers 16 residues. J gave up 6 bases and V 4 bases, and 10 bases lay outside the gene matches. Germline CDR1 LNHDA, CDR2 SQIVND (reference sequence). CDR3 DNA sequence: TGTGCCAGTAGTAATCCCTCTAGCGGGGGTTTGGATACGCAGTATTTT. It is translated as CASSNPSSGGLDTQYF.

This chain joins TRBV4-1 and TRBJ1-2, with D possibly matching TRBD1 (6 bases). V was clipped by 0 bases and J by 4 bases, with 12 bases between them. Germline assignment: CDR1 MGHRA and CDR2 YSYEKL. This CDR3 region has 15 residues. This chain's CDR3 is CASSQDPLDSYGYTF. The CDR3 coding sequence is TGCGCCAGCAGCCAAGATCCCCTGGACAGCTATGGCTACACCTTC.

This rearrangement joins TRBV24-1 to TRBJ2-2, with D perhaps TRBD1 (6 bases). V lost 3 bases to trimming and J lost 3 bases, with 10 bases between them. Germline V gene data show CDR1 as KGHDR and CDR2 as SFDVKD. The CDR3 spans 15 residues. The CDR3 loop is CATSDGGQYTGELFF. CDR3 nucleotides: TGTGCCACCAGTGATGGTGGACAGTACACCGGGGAGCTGTTTTTT.

Ten or more counts support this clone. The V and J genes are TRBV24-1 and TRBJ2-2, with TRBD1 identical over 7 bases. The CDR3 has 15 residues. The V gene end was trimmed by 3 bases and the J gene end by 4 bases; junction bases not matched to a gene: 4. The germline V gene encodes CDR1 KGHDR and CDR2 SFDVKD. CDR3 sequence: CATSDPRDSTGELFF. The CDR3 DNA sequence: TGTGCCACCAGTGATCCCCGGGACAGCACCGGGGAGCTGTTTTTT.

As DNA, the CDR3 is TGTGCCATCATGTCAGGGTATAATTCACCCCTCCACTTT. It encodes CAIMSGYNSPLHF. V gene TRBV10-3 combines with J gene TRBJ1-6, with D maybe TRBD1 (5 bases). The CDR3 runs to 13 residues. The V and J ends lost 7 bases and 4 bases respectively, with 8 bases between them. Germline values: CDR1 ENHRY, CDR2 SYGVKD.

The chain has TRBV5-1 and TRBJ1-1; unclear D gene. Germline V CDR1 and CDR2: SGHRS, YFSETQ. The CDR3 covers 14 residues. V lost 4 bases to trimming and J lost 4 bases, with 14 bases between them. CDR3 sequence (DNA): TGCGCCAGCAGCCGAGAGGCTCTGGGCACTGAAGCTTTCTTT. The encoded protein is CASSREALGTEAFF.

This clone showed up just a few times. The rearrangement uses TRBV7-3 and TRBJ1-6; 8 nucleotides align to TRBD1. Germline CDR1 is SGHTA and CDR2 is FQGTGA. V was pared by 5 bases and J by 7 bases, with 10 bases of the junction left unmatched. This CDR3 is built from 16 residues. The CDR3 sequence: CASSTLGQGGNSPLHF. The DNA for the CDR3 is TGTGCCAGCAGCACCCTAGGACAGGGTGGAAATTCACCCCTCCACTTT.

This chain uses TRBV25-1 with TRBJ2-7; tentative D call: TRBD2 (6 bases). V was cut by 4 bases and J by 10 bases, with 17 bases left in between. The CDR3 sequence is 13 residues long. The V gene's germline CDR1 is MGHDK and CDR2 SYGVNS. Here the CDR3 reads CASSVFEGLPQYF. CDR3 coding DNA: TGTGCCAGCAGTGTTTTTGAGGGACTCCCCCAGTACTTC.

The chain links TRBV2 to TRBJ2-3; the D gene is possibly TRBD1 (6 bases). Deletions cut 4 bases from V and 2 bases from J, with 10 bases between. Germline V gene lookup returns CDR1 SNHLY and CDR2 FYNNEI. This CDR3 has 14 residues. CDR3 in DNA: TGTGCCAGCAGTGGAACAGGGCCCACAGATACGCAGTATTTT. Its translation is CASSGTGPTDTQYF.

This chain uses TRBV27 with TRBJ2-3, with 10 bases fitting TRBD2. V lost 5 bases and J lost 2; bases outside the gene matches: 7. CDR3 length: 16 residues. CDR1 is MNHEY and CDR2 is SMNVEV in the germline V gene (reference sequence). Written as DNA, the CDR3 is TGTGCCAGCAGTCCGAGCGGGGGGGCTTTCACAGATACGCAGTATTTT. This gives the protein CASSPSGGAFTDTQYF.